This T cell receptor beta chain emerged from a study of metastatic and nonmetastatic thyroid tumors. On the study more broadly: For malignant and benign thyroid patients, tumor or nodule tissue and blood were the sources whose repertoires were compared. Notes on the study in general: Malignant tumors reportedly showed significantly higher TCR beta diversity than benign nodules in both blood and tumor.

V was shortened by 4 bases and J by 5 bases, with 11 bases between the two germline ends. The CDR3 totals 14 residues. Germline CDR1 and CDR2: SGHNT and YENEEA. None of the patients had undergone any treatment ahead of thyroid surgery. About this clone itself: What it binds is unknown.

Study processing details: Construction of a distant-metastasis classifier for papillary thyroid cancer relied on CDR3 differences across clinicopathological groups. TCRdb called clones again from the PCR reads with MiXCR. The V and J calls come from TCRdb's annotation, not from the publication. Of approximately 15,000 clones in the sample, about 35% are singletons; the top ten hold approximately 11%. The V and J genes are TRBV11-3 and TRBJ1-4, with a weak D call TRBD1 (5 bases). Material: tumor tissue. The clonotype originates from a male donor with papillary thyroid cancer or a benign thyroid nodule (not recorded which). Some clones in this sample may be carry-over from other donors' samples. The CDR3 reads CASSSGAGNEKLFF. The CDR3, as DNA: TGTGCCAGCAGCTCCGGGGCGGGGAATGAAAAACTGTTTTTT.